The 3 T cell receptor beta chains below all came from one sample that was sequenced in a study of siplizumab effects on memory and regulatory T cells. The data were produced by immunoSEQ multiplex PCR, yet TCRdb's version contains in-frame clones alone and is incomplete. The repertoire holds about 100,000 clones, with around 94% as singletons. Sequenced: Tregs sorted from blood. The receptor source for this set is a human donor in good health.

The V and J genes are TRBV6-5 and TRBJ1-2, with 9 bases matching TRBD1. The CDR3 length is 13 residues. Losses at the gene ends were 6 bases for V and 9 bases for J; bases not matched to a gene: 8. From germline, CDR1 is MNHEY and CDR2 SVGAGI. The CDR3 coding sequence is TGTGCCAGCAGAGAGGGACAGGGCAGAAGCTACACCTTC. This translates into CASREGQGRSYTF.

This clone was recorded once. This chain connects TRBV9 to TRBJ2-2; D gene uncertain. The V gene's germline CDR1 is SGDLS and CDR2 YYNGEE. V was clipped by 1 base and J by 6 bases, with 4 bases between them. This CDR3 is built from 12 residues. The CDR3 nucleotides read TGTGCCAGCAGCGTATCAGCCGGGGAGCTGTTTTTT. The encoded protein is CASSVSAGELFF.

The chain uses TRBV5-1 and TRBJ2-1; 7 bases are a match to TRBD1. V lost 5 bases, J lost 1 base, and 15 bases stayed unmatched. This CDR3 comprises 18 residues. The germline V gene encodes CDR1 SGHRS and CDR2 YFSETQ. CDR3 DNA sequence: TGCGCCAGCAGGAGAACAGGGGCAATGAAGGGGTCCTACAATGAGCAGTTCTTC. Protein: CASRRTGAMKGSYNEQFF. The whole variable domain, remainder taken from reference TRBV5-1 and TRBJ2-1, is KAGVTQTPRYLIKTRGQQVTLSCSPISGHRSVSWYQQTPGQGLQFLFEYFSETQRNKGNFPGRFSGRQFSNSRSEMNVSTLELGDSALYLCASRRTGAMKGSYNEQFFGPGTRLTVL.